Below, 8 T cell receptor beta chains from the same sample are listed, as sequenced in a study of Ad26.COV2.S vaccination and SARS-CoV-2 variants. Generated by immunoSEQ multiplex PCR, the TCRdb table keeps only in-frame clones and is missing some. Of around 500,000 clones in the sample, 70% to 90% were seen once. Treatment indicated: some 20 received Ad26.COV2.S at low or high dose, single or two shots; 5 received placebo; per-sample allocation not given. It was on day 63 after the first vaccine or placebo injection that samples were taken. Sequencing was performed on peripheral blood, taken in a trial of Ad26.COV2.S vaccine versus placebo. These TCRs come from a person between 18 and 65 years old who received the Ad26.COV2.S COVID-19 vaccine or a placebo.

J is TRBJ2-1 and V is TRBV28; 8 nucleotides match TRBD2. In germline, CDR1 is MDHEN, CDR2 SYDVKM. The V and J ends lost 7 bases and 1 base, in that order; junction bases with no gene match: 12. CDR3 length: 17 amino acids. The CDR3 is CASTTRGGAYSYNEQFF. DNA of the CDR3: TGTGCCAGCACCACCCGGGGGGGCGCGTATTCCTACAATGAGCAGTTCTTC.

This clone was seen a few times. This rearrangement joins TRBV28 to TRBJ2-7; 10 bases map to TRBD1. Germline trimming cut 6 bases from V and 3 bases from J; bases unmatched to any gene: 5. Germline CDR1 MDHEN, CDR2 SYDVKM. The CDR3 totals 14 residues. Here the CDR3 reads CASRRQGAVYEQYF. The CDR3 nucleotides read TGTGCCAGCAGAAGACAGGGGGCGGTCTACGAGCAGTACTTC. The full variable domain, in which reference TRBV28 and TRBJ2-7 provide the parts outside the CDR3, is DVKVTQSSRYLVKRTGEKVFLECVQDMDHENMFWYRQDPGLGLRLIYFSYDVKMKEKGDIPEGYSVSREKKERFSLILESASTNQTSMYLCASRRQGAVYEQYFGPGTRLTVT.

There are a few counts of this clone. The chain has TRBV29-1 and TRBJ2-7; TRBD1 matches at 8 bases. Germline values: CDR1 SQVTM, CDR2 ANQGSEA. The length of the CDR3 is 13 residues. The junction had 10 bases not matched to a gene; V was cut back by 6 bases and J by 6 bases. This CDR3 is CSVRTGFVVEQYF. The CDR3 DNA follows: TGCAGCGTCCGGACAGGGTTCGTTGTCGAGCAGTACTTC.

The V gene is TRBV7-9, the J gene TRBJ2-1; 14 bases match TRBD2. There are 17 residues in the CDR3. The V gene's germline CDR1 is SEHNR and CDR2 FQNEAQ (reference sequence). Trimming cost V 3 bases and J 10 bases; bases outside gene matches: 11. CDR3: CASSFRFAGTSGREQFF. The CDR3 DNA reads as TGTGCCAGCAGCTTCAGGTTCGCCGGGACTAGCGGGAGAGAGCAGTTCTTC.

The chain uses TRBV11-2 and TRBJ2-5; weak D call: TRBD1 (5 bases). Germline CDR1 SGHAT, CDR2 FQNNGV. Trimming stripped 1 base from V and 5 bases from J, with 20 bases between. CDR3 length: 17 residues. CDR3 nucleotide sequence: TGTGCCAGCAGCTTAGGCCCTCGTGCCATCGCAGGGGAGACCCAGTACTTC. It encodes CASSLGPRAIAGETQYF.

The chain couples TRBV15 to TRBJ2-5, with D unclear. The germline gives CDR1 LNHNV, CDR2 YYDKDF (reference sequence). V lost 3 bases and J lost 5, with 16 bases in between. The CDR3 spans 15 residues. CDR3 loop: CATSSLGLARETQYF. CDR3 coding DNA: TGTGCCACCAGCAGCTTGGGTTTGGCGAGGGAGACCCAGTACTTC. Full variable domain (rest looked up from reference TRBV15 and TRBJ2-5): DAMVIQNPRYQVTQFGKPVTLSCSQTLNHNVMYWYQQKSSQAPKLLFHYYDKDFNNEADTPDNFQSRRPNTSFCFLDIRSPGLGDTAMYLCATSSLGLARETQYFGPGTRLLVL.

This chain connects TRBV19 to TRBJ2-5, with 10 nucleotides matching TRBD2. Germline V gives CDR1 LNHDA, CDR2 SQIVND (reference sequence). V shed 5 bases and J 1 base; nucleotides not matched to a gene: 10. This CDR3 is 17 amino acids long. The CDR3 coding sequence is TGTGCCAGTAGTTGGGGACCGGGACTAGCGATCCAAGAGACCCAGTACTTC. It encodes CASSWGPGLAIQETQYF. The entire variable domain, with the rest obtained from reference TRBV19 and TRBJ2-5, is as follows: DGGITQSPKYLFRKEGQNVTLSCEQNLNHDAMYWYRQDPGQGLRLIYYSQIVNDFQKGDIAEGYSVSREKKESFPLTVTSAQKNPTAFYLCASSWGPGLAIQETQYFGPGTRLLVL.

The rearrangement joins TRBV30 to TRBJ1-5; 10 nucleotides line up with TRBD1. Germline V gene sequence: CDR1 GTSNPN, CDR2 SVGIG (reference sequence). Trimming cost V 5 bases and J 6 bases; bases outside gene matches: 4. The CDR3 is 13 amino acids. CDR3 DNA: TGTGCCTGGCAGACAGGGGGCTCTCAGCCCCAGCATTTT. Protein sequence: CAWQTGGSQPQHF.